This section outlines one T cell receptor (beta chain) sequence together with its context. This sample stems from a study of response to subunit inactivated influenza vaccine. CDR3 length equals 15 residues. The V segment lost 1 base and the J segment 6 bases; nucleotides outside the gene matches: 5. In germline, CDR1 is DFQATT, CDR2 SNEGSKA (reference sequence). One entry per CDR3 protein, called by TCRdb with MiXCR from the RT-PCR reads. Of about 800,000 distinct CDR3 sequences detected, 21% appear once; the ten largest clones hold around 9.6%. The chain joins TRBV20-1 to TRBJ2-2, with 10 bases lining up with TRBD2. The specimen comprised PBMCs from blood, sampled more than 4 days after vaccination. The sequence derives from a man aged 45-65 years who received an inactivated influenza vaccine. The DNA of the CDR3 is TGCAGTGCTAGAGTAATAGCGGGGGGAGCCGGGGAGCTGTTTTTT. Encoded protein: CSARVIAGGAGELFF.